This is a list of T cell receptor beta chains from one sample in a study of blood T cell repertoires in COVID-19. The protocol was immunoSEQ multiplex PCR, while the TCRdb copy is restricted to in-frame clones and leaves out a portion. The table lists roughly 60,000 clones, around 83% of them singletons, with 5.5% to 6% in the top ten. The material sequenced was peripheral blood. These receptors were taken from a woman aged 60-70 years with acute or convalescent COVID-19. Both conserved end residues are part of each CDR3. A D gene is named only where the DNA matches it firmly. The size of a clone is reported for some rows only, either as once, few or many, or as a class for expanded clones.

clone size	V gene	J gene	D gene	CDR3 DNA	CDR3 protein
.	TRBV19	TRBJ2-5	.	TGTGCCAGTAGTTCCCAGGGTGAAGAGACCCAGTACTTC	CASSSQGEETQYF
.	TRBV6-5	TRBJ1-6	.	TGTGCCAGCAGCCAGTTTAATTCACCCCTCCACTTT	CASSQFNSPLHF
.	TRBV19	TRBJ2-7	.	TGTGCCAGTAGTACATCCTTGGGGGGCTACGAGCAGTACTTC	CASSTSLGGYEQYF
.	TRBV11-1	TRBJ1-1	.	TGTGCCAGCAGCAAGGGGCGGGGAACTGAAGCTTTCTTT	CASSKGRGTEAFF
.	TRBV6-1	TRBJ1-5	TRBD1	TGTGCCAGCAGTGAAAGGGGGCAAAGCCAGCCCCAGCATTTT	CASSERGQSQPQHF
.	TRBV2	TRBJ1-5	.	TGTGCCAGCAGAACAGGGCCTAGCAATCAGCCCCAGCATTTT	CASRTGPSNQPQHF
.	TRBV15	TRBJ1-6	TRBD1	TGTGCCACCAGCCGAGAGACAGGGAGTATTTCACCCCTCCACTTT	CATSRETGSISPLHF
once	TRBV18	TRBJ2-2	.	TGTGCCAGCTCACCACGATCCGTGGGGGCCACCGGGGAGCTGTTTTTT	CASSPRSVGATGELFF
once	TRBV19	TRBJ1-3	.	TGTGCCAGTACCAAGATGGCGGGAAACGGAAACACCATATATTTT	CASTKMAGNGNTIYF
.	TRBV19	TRBJ2-4	.	TGTGCCAGTACCCCGGAGACGGGTCGGTTAGCCAAAAACATTCAGTACTTC	CASTPETGRLAKNIQYF
.	TRBV7-9	TRBJ2-3	TRBD2	TGTGCCAGCAGCCGTCTAGCGGGGGGCGCAGATACGCAGTATTTT	CASSRLAGGADTQYF
.	TRBV7-9	TRBJ2-4	.	TGTGCCAGCAGCGCAGGGCAGTTCCCCAGTAACTTC	CASSAGQFPSNF
.	TRBV18	TRBJ2-5	TRBD1	TGTGCCAGCTCGACACAGGGGAAGACCCAGTACTTC	CASSTQGKTQYF
.	TRBV5-1	TRBJ2-5	TRBD1	TGCGCCAGCAGCACGAGGACAGGGGGAGAGACCCAGTACTTC	CASSTRTGGETQYF
.	TRBV14	TRBJ2-7	TRBD1	TGTGCCAGCAGCCTACAGGGGTTGGAGCAGTACTTC	CASSLQGLEQYF
.	TRBV19	TRBJ2-3	.	TGTGCCAGTAGTCCCGTTTACGTCGGGAGCACAGATACGCAGTATTTT	CASSPVYVGSTDTQYF
.	TRBV7-9	TRBJ2-3	.	TGTGCCAGCAGCTTATGGGCGAATACGCAGTATTTT	CASSLWANTQYF
.	TRBV10-3	TRBJ1-1	TRBD1	TGTGCCATCAGCGAGTCCGGGACAGGGGCTTCTGAAGCTTTCTTT	CAISESGTGASEAFF
once	TRBV2	TRBJ1-1	.	TGTGCCAGCTCATGGAGGTGGGGCACTGAAGCTTTCTTT	CASSWRWGTEAFF
.	TRBV18	TRBJ1-5	.	TGTGCCAGCTCGACTGGTGGAGCGAGCAATCAGCCCCAGCATTTT	CASSTGGASNQPQHF
.	TRBV5-1	TRBJ1-2	TRBD1	TGCGCCAGCAGCTTGGTACAGGGGGCGAAGGGCTACACCTTC	CASSLVQGAKGYTF
.	TRBV24-1	TRBJ1-2	TRBD1	TGTGCCACCAGTGATGTTAGACAGGGGAGCTATGGCTACACCTTC	CATSDVRQGSYGYTF
few	TRBV6-1	TRBJ1-5	.	TGTGCCAGCAGTGGGAGAGAGGGGTTGGGACTGAGCAATCAGCCCCAGCATTTT	CASSGREGLGLSNQPQHF
.	TRBV19	TRBJ1-1	.	TGTGCCAGTAGCCCCAGGGGCTGGGAGAGATTTGGCACTGAAGCTTTCTTT	CASSPRGWERFGTEAFF
.	TRBV9	TRBJ2-7	TRBD1	TGTGCCAGCAGCTTAGACAGGGGGCCAGGTGAGCAGTACTTC	CASSLDRGPGEQYF
few	TRBV18	TRBJ2-1	.	TGTGCCAGCTCACCGTCAGCGGGTCCGAGCTCCTACAATGAGCAGTTCTTC	CASSPSAGPSSYNEQFF
.	TRBV3-1/TRBV3-2	TRBJ1-1	.	TGTGCCAGCAGCCAAGATGGGGCCCACACTGAAGCTTTCTTT	CASSQDGAHTEAFF
.	TRBV6-6	TRBJ2-5	TRBD1	TGTGCCAGCAGTTACTCATCCCCGGGACAGGGCGAGACCCAGTACTTC	CASSYSSPGQGETQYF
.	TRBV6-1	TRBJ1-1	TRBD1	TGTGCCAGCAGTAAAGCCGGGACAGGGTTCGGTGCGACTGAAGCTTTCTTT	CASSKAGTGFGATEAFF
.	TRBV6-5	TRBJ2-7	.	TGTGCCAGCAGGCGGCAGACGACTTACGAGCAGTACTTC	CASRRQTTYEQYF
.	TRBV5-1	TRBJ2-1	TRBD2	TGCGCCAGCAGCCCGGTCGGGGCGGGACTAGCGGGGGAAAGCTCCTACAATGAGCAGTTCTTC	CASSPVGAGLAGESSYNEQFF
.	TRBV29-1	TRBJ1-2	.	TGCAGCGTCCCAGAACCTCCTCAGGGCTACACCTTC	CSVPEPPQGYTF
.	TRBV3-1/TRBV3-2	TRBJ1-5	.	TGTGCCAGCAGCCGGGGGGACGTGAGCAATCAGCCCCAGCATTTT	CASSRGDVSNQPQHF
.	TRBV2	TRBJ2-1	TRBD2	TGTGCCAGCGGGGGAGGGCTAGGGAATGAGCAGTTCTTC	CASGGGLGNEQFF
.	TRBV6-6	TRBJ2-7	.	TGTGCCAGCAGTTACTCGACAGCCTACGAGCAGTACTTC	CASSYSTAYEQYF
.	TRBV6-5	TRBJ2-3	TRBD2	TGTGCCAGCCGTCCTAGCGGATACACAGATACGCAGTATTTT	CASRPSGYTDTQYF
.	TRBV19	TRBJ1-1	.	TGTGCCAGTAGCATGTGGTCCGACACCTCTGAAGCTTTCTTT	CASSMWSDTSEAFF
.	TRBV6-2/TRBV6-3	TRBJ1-1	.	TGTGCCAGCAGTTACTGGGGGGGGACGAACACTGAAGCTTTCTTT	CASSYWGGTNTEAFF